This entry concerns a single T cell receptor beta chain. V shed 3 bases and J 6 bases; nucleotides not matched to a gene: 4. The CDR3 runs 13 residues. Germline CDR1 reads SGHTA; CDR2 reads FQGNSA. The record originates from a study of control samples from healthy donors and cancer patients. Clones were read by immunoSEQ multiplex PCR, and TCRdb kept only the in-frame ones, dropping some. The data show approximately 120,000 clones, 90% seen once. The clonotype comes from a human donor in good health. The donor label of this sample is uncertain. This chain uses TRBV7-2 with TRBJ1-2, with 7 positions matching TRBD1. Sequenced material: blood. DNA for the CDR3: TGTGCCAGCAGCTTCCAGGGGGGGGATGGCTACACCTTC. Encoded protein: CASSFQGGDGYTF.